This entry lists 21 T cell receptor beta chains sequenced from one sample in a study of beta chain features in type 1 diabetes. General study points: TCRB CDR3 length was moderately but significantly reduced in all four CD4+ subsets of Type 1 diabetes patients.

Of the isolated RNA, all was reverse transcribed, and so the sequenced material was expressed TCRB transcripts. Profiled with immunoSEQ multiplex PCR; TCRdb holds only in-frame clones, not every one. The sample lists 95,000 to 150,000 clones, 16% occurring once. What these receptors recognize is not known. The sequenced sample was central memory CD4+ T cells from blood. All receptors come from a man younger than 45 with type 1 diabetes.

DNA of the CDR3: TGTGCCAGCAGCTTCTTCAGGGAGGATCAGCCCCAGCATTTT. Protein sequence: CASSFFREDQPQHF. The chain has TRBV7-2 and TRBJ1-5; tentatively, D is TRBD1 (5 bases). Germline CDR1 and CDR2: SGHTA and FQGNSA. Trimming pared 3 bases from V and 5 bases from J, leaving 11 bases between. The CDR3 is 14 residues long. The full variable domain, with the rest looked up from reference TRBV7-2 and TRBJ1-5, is GAGVSQSPSNKVTEKGKDVELRCDPISGHTALYWYRQSLGQGLEFLIYFQGNSAPDKSGLPSDRFSAERTGGSVSTLTIQRTQQEDSAVYLCASSFFREDQPQHFGDGTRLSIL.

This clone was counted between two and nine times. The V and J genes are TRBV28 and TRBJ2-7; D is unclear. Germline assignment: CDR1 MDHEN and CDR2 SYDVKM. Trimming took 8 bases from V and 0 from J, leaving 8 bases between them. The CDR3 is 12 residues long. CDR3 nucleotides: TGTGCCAGCCACGGAAGCTCCTACGAGCAGTACTTC. Encoded protein: CASHGSSYEQYF.

The sample holds many counts of this clone. The V gene is TRBV2, the J gene TRBJ2-2; the D gene is possibly TRBD1 (6 bases). Per the germline V gene, CDR1 is SNHLY and CDR2 is FYNNEI. The V end was cut by 7 bases, the J end by 2 bases, with 11 bases between. The CDR3 totals 14 residues. Written as DNA, the CDR3 is TGTGCCAGCAAACGAGGGGGAAACACCGGGGAGCTGTTTTTT. It yields the protein CASKRGGNTGELFF.

V usage is TRBV7-2 and J usage is TRBJ2-3; D is possibly TRBD1 (6 bases). The CDR3 has 16 amino acids. Trimming stripped 5 bases from V and 1 base from J, with 16 bases between. CDR1 is SGHTA and CDR2 is FQGNSA in the germline V gene. The DNA for the CDR3 is TGTGCCAGCAGCCTACAGGGCCCCTCCGGCACAGATACGCAGTATTTT. Amino acid sequence: CASSLQGPSGTDTQYF.

The rearrangement links TRBV9 to TRBJ2-3, with 7 nucleotides matching TRBD1. The CDR3 contains 15 residues. Looked up from germline, CDR1 is SGDLS and CDR2 is YYNGEE. V shed 5 bases and J 5 bases; nucleotides not matched to a gene: 11. In nucleotides, the CDR3 is TGTGCCAGCAGTCCCAACCCAGGGGGTGAAGATACGCAGTATTTT. It translates to CASSPNPGGEDTQYF.

The CDR3 reads CASSDTLFPAGGFYEQYF. CDR3 coding DNA: TGTGCCAGCAGTGACACATTATTCCCGGCAGGGGGTTTCTACGAGCAGTACTTC. The chain links TRBV2 to TRBJ2-7, with 7 bases identical to TRBD1. Trimming took 3 bases from V and 3 from J; bases not matched to a gene: 17. This CDR3 has 18 amino acids. The germline CDR1 and CDR2 sequences are SNHLY and FYNNEI. The full variable domain, rest sourced from reference TRBV2 and TRBJ2-7, is EPEVTQTPSHQVTQMGQEVILRCVPISNHLYFYWYRQILGQKVEFLVSFYNNEISEKSEIFDDQFSVERPDGSNFTLKIRSTKLEDSAMYFCASSDTLFPAGGFYEQYFGPGTRLTVT.

The chain carries TRBV5-4 and TRBJ1-2; maybe TRBD1 (6 bases). Trimming removed 0 bases at V and 8 bases at J, with 14 bases between. There are 14 residues in the CDR3. Germline assignment: CDR1 SGHNT and CDR2 YYREEE (reference sequence). CDR3 protein: CASSLAGEHSGYTF. CDR3 DNA: TGTGCCAGCAGCTTGGCAGGGGAACATTCGGGCTACACCTTC.

This clone appeared a few times. The chain recombines TRBV29-1 with TRBJ2-1, with D possibly TRBD1 on 5 matching bases. From germline, CDR1 is SQVTM and CDR2 ANQGSEA. The CDR3 sequence is 15 residues long. Trimming removed 4 bases at V and 6 bases at J, with 19 bases between. The CDR3 DNA reads as TGCAGCGTTGCGGTGGGGAATTTTAGGGGCAATGAGCAGTTCTTC. Protein sequence: CSVAVGNFRGNEQFF.

This clone was observed a handful of times. The genes are TRBV7-9 and TRBJ2-7; TRBD1 matches at 8 bases. The CDR3 consists of 14 residues. J lost 3 bases, V lost 3 bases, and 4 bases had no gene match. CDR1 is SEHNR, CDR2 FQNEAQ, per germline (reference sequence). The chain's CDR3 is CASSFQQGGYEQYF. In DNA, the CDR3 is TGTGCCAGCAGCTTCCAACAGGGGGGCTACGAGCAGTACTTC. The variable domain in full, with the rest retrieved from reference TRBV7-9 and TRBJ2-7, is DTGVSQNPRHKITKRGQNVTFRCDPISEHNRLYWYRQTLGQGPEFLTYFQNEAQLEKSRLLSDRFSAERPKGSFSTLEIQRTEQGDSAMYLCASSFQQGGYEQYFGPGTRLTVT.

This clone was counted between two and nine times. The chain is built from TRBV9 and TRBJ1-5; D is undetermined. Trimming stripped 4 bases from V and 8 bases from J, with 13 bases between. The CDR3 consists of 13 residues. Germline V gene lookup returns CDR1 SGDLS and CDR2 YYNGEE. Here the CDR3 DNA reads TGTGCCAGCAGCCGGAGGCCGGGAGAGCCCCAGCATTTT. This encodes CASSRRPGEPQHF.

CDR3: CASSQDLGPSEQFF. The CDR3 coding sequence is TGTGCCAGCAGCCAAGATTTGGGCCCAAGTGAGCAGTTCTTC. The V gene is TRBV4-2, the J gene TRBJ2-1; D not certain. This CDR3 region has 14 residues. CDR1 and CDR2 (germline): LGHNA, YNFKEQ. The V end was cut by 0 bases, the J end by 9 bases, with 12 bases between.

In its sample, this clone was seen a few times. V usage is TRBV2 and J usage is TRBJ2-5; D not resolved. With the DNA end fitting TRBJ2-7 better, the J assignment may be wrong. The V gene's germline CDR1 is SNHLY and CDR2 FYNNEI. The CDR3 totals 11 residues. DNA for the CDR3: TGTGCCAGCAAACAGACCTACGAGCAGTACTTC. This gives the protein CASKQTYEQYF.

The V gene is TRBV29-1, the J gene TRBJ1-1; D unresolved. CDR1 and CDR2 from the germline V gene are SQVTM and ANQGSEA. The CDR3 sequence is 12 residues long. The V end was cut by 5 bases, the J end by 5 bases, with 12 bases between. Here the CDR3 reads CSVRRLETEAFF. The CDR3 DNA is TGCAGCGTTAGGAGGTTGGAGACTGAAGCTTTCTTT.

This clone was seen repeatedly, ten times or more. The J gene is TRBJ2-5, the V gene TRBV9, with 10 bases identical to TRBD2. V shed 0 bases and J 5 bases; nucleotides not matched to a gene: 13. This CDR3 region has 18 residues. Germline lookup yields CDR1 SGDLS and CDR2 YYNGEE. CDR3 nucleotide sequence: TGTGCCAGCAGCGTAGTGGCTAGCGGGGGACCCGGGGCTGAGACCCAGTACTTC. The encoded protein is CASSVVASGGPGAETQYF. Using reference TRBV9 and TRBJ2-5 for the parts outside the CDR3, the full variable domain is DSGVTQTPKHLITATGQRVTLRCSPRSGDLSVYWYQQSLDQGLQFLIQYYNGEERAKGNILERFSAQQFPDLHSELNLSSLELGDSALYFCASSVVASGGPGAETQYFGPGTRLLVL.

The sample holds a few counts of this clone. The chain carries TRBV6-5 and TRBJ2-1, with 7 bases matching TRBD2. CDR1 and CDR2 (germline): MNHEY, SVGAGI. J gave up 10 bases and V 6 bases, and 6 bases lay outside the gene matches. The CDR3 totals 12 residues. The CDR3 bases are TGTGCCAGCAGCCCATACGGGGGGGAGCAGTTCTTC. Its protein product is CASSPYGGEQFF.

The table lists this clone with a few counts. The CDR3 sequence: CASSFGEFGTDTQYF. The CDR3 DNA sequence: TGCGCCAGCAGCTTCGGAGAATTTGGCACAGATACGCAGTATTTT. This sequence joins TRBV5-1 and TRBJ2-3, with D uncertain. Germline CDR1 is SGHRS and CDR2 is YFSETQ. The ends were cut back, 2 bases at V and 1 base at J, with 11 bases in the middle. This CDR3 spans 15 amino acids.

J is TRBJ2-7 and V is TRBV27; D gene unclear. This CDR3 is built from 12 residues. V was trimmed by 5 bases and J by 4 bases, leaving 9 bases between them. CDR1 MNHEY and CDR2 SMNVEV come from the germline V gene (reference sequence). The CDR3 DNA reads as TGTGCCAGCAGTGCCGACATGTACGAGCAGTACTTC. The encoded protein is CASSADMYEQYF.

The CDR3 spells CASSSRQGADSPLHF. Here the CDR3 DNA reads TGTGCCAGCAGTTCCCGACAGGGGGCTGATTCACCCCTCCACTTT. The chain recombines TRBV6-5 with TRBJ1-6, with 10 bases identical to TRBD1. CDR1 and CDR2 from the germline V gene are MNHEY and SVGAGI. The CDR3 is made up of 15 amino acids. V lost 4 bases, J lost 8 bases, and 5 bases stayed unmatched.

The rearrangement uses TRBV6-1 and TRBJ2-7; D unclear. The length of the CDR3 is 14 residues. Trimming shortened V by 3 bases and J by 2 bases, and 11 bases separated the two germline ends. Germline CDR1 reads MNHNS; CDR2 reads SASEGT. DNA for the CDR3: TGTGCCAGCAGTGAGCTCTGGGGTCCCTACGAGCAGTACTTC. It encodes CASSELWGPYEQYF.

In its sample, this clone was seen a few times. V gene TRBV28 combines with J gene TRBJ2-3; tentatively, D is TRBD1 or TRBD2 (5 bases each). Germline CDR1 MDHEN, CDR2 SYDVKM. The CDR3 totals 14 residues. Trimming cost V 5 bases and J 1 base, with 10 bases left between them. CDR3 nucleotides: TGTGCCAGCAGTACCCGGGACCGCACAGATACGCAGTATTTT. Its protein product is CASSTRDRTDTQYF. The variable domain in full, with the rest retrieved from reference TRBV28 and TRBJ2-3, is DVKVTQSSRYLVKRTGEKVFLECVQDMDHENMFWYRQDPGLGLRLIYFSYDVKMKEKGDIPEGYSVSREKKERFSLILESASTNQTSMYLCASSTRDRTDTQYFGPGTRLTVL.

This clone was seen ten or more times. The J gene is TRBJ1-5, the V gene TRBV25-1; tentative D call: TRBD1 (5 bases). Germline V gives CDR1 MGHDK, CDR2 SYGVNS. With 3 bases removed from V and 4 bases from J, the gap between germline ends came to 16 bases. The CDR3 extends over 16 amino acids. The CDR3, as DNA: TGTGCCAGCAGTGACTATGGGGCAGATCTGAATCAGCCCCAGCATTTT. It specifies CASSDYGADLNQPQHF.